This passage covers 15 T cell receptor beta chains from one sample sequenced in a study of T cell responses to AZD1222 COVID-19 vaccine. Libraries were prepared by immunoSEQ multiplex PCR; TCRdb keeps only in-frame clonotypes and omits some of them. The sample includes about 83,000 clones, approximately 90% of them seen just once. The sample here was peripheral blood, taken 28 days after the second AZD1222 dose. These receptors were taken from an adult who received the AZD1222 COVID-19 vaccine.

This sequence joins TRBV12-3 or TRBV12-4 and TRBJ2-7; the D gene is possibly TRBD2 (6 bases). CDR3 length equals 13 residues. With 5 bases removed from V and 4 bases from J, the gap between germline ends came to 12 bases. The DNA for the CDR3 is TGTGCCAGCAGTACCCGACTAGTATACGAGCAGTACTTC. Its protein is CASSTRLVYEQYF.

The rearrangement links TRBV27 to TRBJ2-5; perhaps TRBD2 as D (6 bases). The CDR3 runs to 14 residues. Germline V gene lookup returns CDR1 MNHEY and CDR2 SMNVEV (reference sequence). V was clipped by 5 bases and J by 5 bases, with 15 bases between them. In DNA form, the CDR3 reads TGTGCCAGCAGTCCTACTAGCTCGGGGGAGACCCAGTACTTC. This encodes CASSPTSSGETQYF.

The gene calls are TRBV19 and TRBJ1-1; tentatively, D is TRBD1 (6 bases). The V and J ends lost 5 bases and 0 bases respectively, with 10 bases between them. Germline loops: CDR1 LNHDA, CDR2 SQIVND (reference sequence). The CDR3 loop spans 14 amino acids. The CDR3 protein is CASSWGAVNTEAFF. The CDR3 coding sequence is TGTGCCAGTAGTTGGGGGGCAGTGAACACTGAAGCTTTCTTT.

The genes are TRBV2 and TRBJ2-3; D gene unclear. V lost 1 base and J 5 bases, leaving 4 bases between the germline ends. The CDR3 length is 12 residues. Germline V gene lookup returns CDR1 SNHLY and CDR2 FYNNEI. The CDR3 sequence is CASSEERDTQYF. CDR3 in DNA: TGTGCCAGCAGTGAAGAGAGAGATACGCAGTATTTT.

This clone appeared once. The genes are TRBV28 and TRBJ1-5; perhaps TRBD1 as D (5 bases). The CDR3 totals 14 residues. Trimming left V 3 bases short and J 11 bases short, with 17 bases between. CDR1 and CDR2 (germline): MDHEN, SYDVKM. The CDR3 loop reads CASSLWGPSSAQHF. For the CDR3, the DNA is TGTGCCAGCAGTTTGTGGGGACCCTCGTCCGCCCAGCATTTT.

The chain has TRBV2 and TRBJ1-2; D may be TRBD1 (6 bases). The ends were cut back, 7 bases at V and 2 bases at J, with 14 bases in the middle. The length of the CDR3 is 14 residues. The germline gives CDR1 SNHLY, CDR2 FYNNEI. The CDR3 nucleotides are TGTGCCAGCACCGGGGGGGGGCAGAACTATGGCTACACCTTC. It yields the protein CASTGGGQNYGYTF.

This chain links TRBV28 with TRBJ1-5; no clear D. V lost 1 base, J lost 2 bases, and 12 bases lay in between. Germline V lookup: CDR1 MDHEN, CDR2 SYDVKM. The CDR3 contains 16 residues. CDR3 amino acids: CASSLYGRGGNQPQHF. The CDR3 DNA follows: TGTGCCAGCAGTTTATATGGCAGAGGAGGCAATCAGCCCCAGCATTTT.

J is TRBJ2-2 and V is TRBV2, with 7 bases identical to TRBD2. The V gene end was trimmed by 4 bases and the J gene end by 7 bases; junction bases not matched to a gene: 6. The CDR3 loop spans 14 amino acids. Germline V CDR1 and CDR2: SNHLY, FYNNEI. CDR3 region: CASSALGRDGELFF. In DNA, the CDR3 is TGTGCCAGCAGTGCCTTAGGGAGGGACGGGGAGCTGTTTTTT.

CDR3 region: CASSPQQGRGQPQHF. DNA of the CDR3: TGTGCCAGCAGCCCACAACAGGGTCGGGGTCAGCCCCAGCATTTT. The chain links TRBV7-2 to TRBJ1-5; TRBD1 might be the D (6 bases). The V and J ends lost 5 bases and 6 bases respectively, with 17 bases between them. There are 15 residues in the CDR3. CDR1 SGHTA and CDR2 FQGNSA come from the germline V gene.

The rearrangement joins TRBV5-1 to TRBJ1-5; D remains ambiguous. The V gene lost 0 bases and the J gene lost 6 bases, with 7 bases spanning the gap. CDR1 and CDR2 from the germline V gene are SGHRS and YFSETQ. This CDR3 has 13 residues. This CDR3 reads CASSLEGSQPQHF. As DNA, the CDR3 is TGCGCCAGCAGCTTGGAAGGGTCTCAGCCCCAGCATTTT.

The rearrangement joins TRBV4-2 to TRBJ1-6; D might be TRBD1 (6 bases). The CDR3 is 16 residues long. Germline CDR1 and CDR2: LGHNA and YNFKEQ. Trimming removed 7 bases from V and 0 bases from J, with 13 bases in between. The CDR3 region has the DNA TGTGCCAGCACCAAAGACAGGAGCTCCTATAATTCACCCCTCCACTTT. Translating gives CASTKDRSSYNSPLHF.

CDR3 in DNA: TGTGCCTGGGGACAGGGAGGCAATCAGCCCCAGCATTTT. Translation: CAWGQGGNQPQHF. The chain joins TRBV30 to TRBJ1-5; 8 positions agree with TRBD1. V gave up 5 bases and J gave up 2 bases; unmatched junction bases: 2. CDR3 length: 13 residues. Germline loops: CDR1 GTSNPN, CDR2 SVGIG (reference sequence).

V and J are TRBV27 and TRBJ2-5, with a weak D call TRBD2 (5 bases). V lost 3 bases, J lost 5 bases, and 13 bases lay in between. This CDR3 has 14 amino acids. Germline CDR1 and CDR2: MNHEY and SMNVEV (reference sequence). DNA for the CDR3: TGTGCCAGCAGTTTCCGGGGAGTGCGGGAGACCCAGTACTTC. Amino acid sequence: CASSFRGVRETQYF.

V and J are TRBV7-2 and TRBJ1-2, with 8 bases that match TRBD1. J lost 4 bases, V lost 0 bases, and 7 bases had no gene match. This CDR3 region has 16 residues. Germline assignment: CDR1 SGHTA and CDR2 FQGNSA. The CDR3 DNA follows: TGTGCCAGCAGCTTAGCGTCCGGACAGGGATTCTATGGCTACACCTTC. It specifies CASSLASGQGFYGYTF.

The chain employs TRBV6-5 and TRBJ2-6; 8 bases align to TRBD1. Germline values: CDR1 MNHEY, CDR2 SVGAGI. The CDR3 covers 15 residues. Trimming removed 6 bases from V and 2 bases from J; junction bases left unmatched: 3. CDR3 DNA sequence: TGTGCCAGCAGAGCGGACAGGGCTGGGGCCAACGTCCTGACTTTC. Translation gives CASRADRAGANVLTF.